This entry lists 8 T cell receptor beta chains sequenced from one sample in a study of blood T cell repertoires in COVID-19. TCRdb keeps only in-frame clones here, not all; method: immunoSEQ multiplex PCR. This table holds about 120,000 clones, about nine tenths found once. The sequenced sample consisted of peripheral blood. Receptors were obtained from a man aged 40-49 years with acute or convalescent COVID-19.

The chain is built from TRBV27 and TRBJ1-1, with D unresolved. This CDR3 region has 17 residues. V lost 4 bases and J 1 base, leaving 19 bases between the germline ends. CDR1 is MNHEY and CDR2 is SMNVEV in the germline V gene (reference sequence). CDR3 amino acids: CASSSYRPLRRNTEAFF. The CDR3 bases are TGTGCCAGCAGTTCCTACCGCCCACTCCGGAGGAACACTGAAGCTTTCTTT.

The chain employs TRBV18 and TRBJ2-1; perhaps TRBD2 as D (6 bases). Trimming removed 4 bases from V and 4 bases from J, with 11 bases in between. CDR3 length equals 14 residues. Germline V CDR1 and CDR2: KGHSH, LQKENI. CDR3 region: CASSLSRGYNEQFF. Written as DNA, the CDR3 is TGTGCCAGCTCACTCTCCCGGGGGTACAATGAGCAGTTCTTC.

The V call is TRBV27, the J call TRBJ2-3; D call uncertain. The CDR3 length is 13 residues. CDR1 is MNHEY, CDR2 SMNVEV, per germline (reference sequence). Trimming removed 6 bases from V and 6 bases from J, with 13 bases in between. This CDR3 is CASSSLLGDTQYF. The CDR3 DNA sequence: TGTGCCAGCAGCTCCCTGCTCGGGGATACGCAGTATTTT.

The V and J genes are TRBV30 and TRBJ2-2; no firm D call. Germline values: CDR1 GTSNPN, CDR2 SVGIG (reference sequence). The V end lost 5 bases, the J end lost 13 bases, and 23 bases lay between the germline ends. This CDR3 contains 14 residues. The CDR3 sequence: CAWLPDLPEERLFF. In DNA form, the CDR3 reads TGTGCCTGGCTCCCGGATCTGCCCGAGGAAAGGCTGTTTTTT.

The chain joins TRBV20-1 to TRBJ2-3; D remains unclear. The CDR3 totals 11 residues. Trimming removed 2 bases at V and 4 bases at J, with 4 bases between. From germline, CDR1 is DFQATT and CDR2 SNEGSKA (reference sequence). CDR3 loop: CSARLPDTQYF. The CDR3 region has the DNA TGCAGTGCTAGACTTCCAGATACGCAGTATTTT.

Remarks on this clone: Within the sample, other DNA sequences also encode this same CDR3. The rearrangement links TRBV19 to TRBJ1-1; a weak D match, TRBD1 (5 bases). There are 13 residues in the CDR3. Trimming shortened V by 3 bases and J by 1 base, and 6 bases separated the two germline ends. Germline V CDR1 and CDR2: LNHDA, SQIVND (reference sequence). The CDR3 spells CASSIGQNTEAFF. The CDR3 DNA sequence: TGTGCCAGTAGTATTGGACAGAACACTGAAGCTTTCTTT.

V is TRBV12-3 or TRBV12-4 and J is TRBJ1-1, with unresolved D. Trimming removed 5 bases at V and 4 bases at J, with 11 bases between. There are 13 residues in the CDR3. The CDR3 spells CASSTYTGTEAFF. The CDR3, as DNA: TGTGCCAGCAGTACCTACACGGGCACTGAAGCTTTCTTT.

This chain uses TRBV5-5 with TRBJ1-1, with D possibly being TRBD1 (6 bases). The V end was cut by 0 bases, the J end by 7 bases, with 13 bases between. Per the germline V gene, CDR1 is SGHKS and CDR2 is YYEKEE (reference sequence). The CDR3 runs 14 residues. This chain's CDR3 is CASSLVGGNGEAFF. CDR3 coding DNA: TGTGCCAGCAGCTTGGTAGGGGGAAACGGTGAAGCTTTCTTT. Looking up the rest from reference TRBV5-5 and TRBJ1-1 gives the full variable domain: DAGVTQSPTHLIKTRGQQVTLRCSPISGHKSVSWYQQVLGQGPQFIFQYYEKEERGRGNFPDRFSARQFPNYSSELNVNALLLGDSALYLCASSLVGGNGEAFFGQGTRLTVV.